The clone carrying this T cell receptor (beta chain) turned up a few times. Its antigen remains unknown. The PCR used 60 Vbeta and 13 Jbeta primers. Repertoires were generated with immunoSEQ multiplex PCR, while TCRdb's copy carries only in-frame clones and drops some. The repertoire holds approximately 110,000 clones, with roughly 85% as singletons. This specimen comes from a study of cytomegalovirus exposure and HLA in healthy donors. Study-wide findings and caveats: Being indistinguishable, some V segments were excluded, TRBV6-2 and TRBV6-3 among them. In a later analysis, compared with equally common non-associated chains, HLA-associated beta chains were more expanded. A classifier reportedly called cytomegalovirus status with high sensitivity and specificity.

CDR3 size: 14 residues. CDR1 and CDR2 (germline): SGHNT, YENEEA. The V gene lost 7 bases and the J gene lost 3 bases, with 15 bases spanning the gap. Sequenced input: PBMCs. The TCR sequence derives from a man aged 25-45 years in good health and CMV-seropositive. The J gene is TRBJ1-1, the V gene TRBV11-3; D possibly corresponds to TRBD1 (5 bases). The CDR3 is CASTRGGSYTEAFF. For the CDR3, the DNA is TGTGCCAGCACCCGGGGGGGGAGTTACACTGAAGCTTTCTTT.